This TCR beta chain was observed in a study of blood T cells in healthy people across ages. PCR was performed a second time for about 7 to 12 cycles using a sample-barcoded 5' primer and a J-beta primer mix. The template-switch adaptor, which had 12 random nucleotides, put a tag on each cDNA molecule. Each CDR3 protein gets one entry after TCRdb re-called the 5' RACE reads with MiXCR. The data contain more than 1.4 million distinct CDR3 sequences, approximately 42% of them singletons. Healthy Russian Caucasian donors spanned ages about 6 to 100 years. CDR3 size: 14 residues. CDR1 is SGHDN and CDR2 is FVKESK in the germline V gene. V lost 2 bases to trimming and J lost 2 bases, with 10 bases between them.

The chain carries TRBV14 and TRBJ2-7; D remains ambiguous. The sequence derives from a woman younger than 30 in good health. The sample consisted of blood. The CDR3 DNA follows: TGTGCCAGCAGCCAACCTTACGCCCCCTACGAGCAGTACTTC. As protein: CASSQPYAPYEQYF. Complete variable domain (other parts from reference TRBV14 and TRBJ2-7): EAGVTQFPSHSVIEKGQTVTLRCDPISGHDNLYWYRRVMGKEIKFLLHFVKESKQDESGMPNNRFLAERTGGTYSTLKVQPAELEDSGVYFCASSQPYAPYEQYFGPGTRLTVT.